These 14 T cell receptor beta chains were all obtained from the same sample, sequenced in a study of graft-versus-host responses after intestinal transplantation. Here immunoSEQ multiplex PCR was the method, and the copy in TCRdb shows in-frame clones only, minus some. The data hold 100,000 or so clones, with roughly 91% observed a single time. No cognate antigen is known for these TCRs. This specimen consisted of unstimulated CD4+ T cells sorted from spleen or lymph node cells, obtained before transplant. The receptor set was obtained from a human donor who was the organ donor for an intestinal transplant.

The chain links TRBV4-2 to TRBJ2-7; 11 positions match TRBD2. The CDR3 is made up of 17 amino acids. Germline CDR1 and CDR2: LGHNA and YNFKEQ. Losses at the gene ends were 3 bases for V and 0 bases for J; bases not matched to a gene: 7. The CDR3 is CASSQNPGTSGSYEQYF. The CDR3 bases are TGTGCCAGCAGCCAGAACCCCGGGACTAGCGGCTCCTACGAGCAGTACTTC.

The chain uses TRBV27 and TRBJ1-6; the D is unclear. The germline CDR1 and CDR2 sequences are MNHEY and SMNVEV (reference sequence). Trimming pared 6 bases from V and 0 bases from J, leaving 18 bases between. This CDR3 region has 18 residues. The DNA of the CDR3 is TGTGCCAGCAGAAGCGACATATTCACTAGCTCCTATAATTCACCCCTCCACTTT. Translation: CASRSDIFTSSYNSPLHF.

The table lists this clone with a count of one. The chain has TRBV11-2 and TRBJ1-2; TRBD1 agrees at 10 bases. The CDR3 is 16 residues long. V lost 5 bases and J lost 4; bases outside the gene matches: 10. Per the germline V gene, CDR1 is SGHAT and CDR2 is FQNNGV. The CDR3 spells CASSPKIRDRGYGYTF. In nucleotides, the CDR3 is TGTGCCAGCAGCCCCAAAATCCGGGACAGGGGCTATGGCTACACCTTC.

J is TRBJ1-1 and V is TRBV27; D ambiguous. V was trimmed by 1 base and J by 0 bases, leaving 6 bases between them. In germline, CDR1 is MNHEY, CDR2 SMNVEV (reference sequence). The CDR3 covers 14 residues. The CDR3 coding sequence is TGTGCCAGCAGTTTATACGGTATGAACACTGAAGCTTTCTTT. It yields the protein CASSLYGMNTEAFF.

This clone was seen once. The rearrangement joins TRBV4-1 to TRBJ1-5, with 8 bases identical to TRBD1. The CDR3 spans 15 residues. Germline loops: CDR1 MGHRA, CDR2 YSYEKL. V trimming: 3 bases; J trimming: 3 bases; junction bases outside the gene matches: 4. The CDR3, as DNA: TGCGCCAGCAGCCAGACAGGGGCTACCAATCAGCCCCAGCATTTT. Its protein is CASSQTGATNQPQHF.

In DNA form, the CDR3 reads TGTGCCAGCAAGTTCCAGGGTTATGAAAAACTGTTTTTT. It codes for CASKFQGYEKLFF. The chain joins TRBV27 to TRBJ1-4; tentative D call: TRBD1 (5 bases). V lost 7 bases and J lost 6, with 12 bases in between. Germline lookup yields CDR1 MNHEY and CDR2 SMNVEV (reference sequence). This CDR3 has 13 amino acids.

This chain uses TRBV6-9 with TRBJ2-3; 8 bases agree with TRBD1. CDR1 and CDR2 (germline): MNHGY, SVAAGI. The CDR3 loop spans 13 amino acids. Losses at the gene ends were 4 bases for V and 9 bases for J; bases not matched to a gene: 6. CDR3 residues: CASSLNRGETQYF. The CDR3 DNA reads TGTGCCAGCAGTTTAAACAGGGGGGAGACGCAGTATTTT.

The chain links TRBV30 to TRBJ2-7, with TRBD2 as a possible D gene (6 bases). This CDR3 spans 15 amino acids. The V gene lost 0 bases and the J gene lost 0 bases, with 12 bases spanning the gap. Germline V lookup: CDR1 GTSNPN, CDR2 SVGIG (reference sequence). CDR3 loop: CAWSVGGGASYEQYF. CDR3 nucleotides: TGTGCCTGGAGTGTGGGTGGCGGGGCCTCCTACGAGCAGTACTTC. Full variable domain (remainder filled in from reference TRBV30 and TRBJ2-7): SQTIHQWPATLVQPVGSPLSLECTVEGTSNPNLYWYRQAAGRGLQLLFYSVGIGQISSEVPQNLSASRPQDRQFILSSKKLLLSDSGFYLCAWSVGGGASYEQYFGPGTRLTVT.

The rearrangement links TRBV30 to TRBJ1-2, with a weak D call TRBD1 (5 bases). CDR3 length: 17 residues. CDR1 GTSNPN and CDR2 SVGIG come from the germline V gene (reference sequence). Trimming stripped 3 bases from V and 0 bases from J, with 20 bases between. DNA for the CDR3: TGTGCCTGGAGGAGAGGAGGGACGTCCATCACTAACTATGGCTACACCTTC. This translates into CAWRRGGTSITNYGYTF. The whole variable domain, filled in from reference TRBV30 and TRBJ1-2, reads SQTIHQWPATLVQPVGSPLSLECTVEGTSNPNLYWYRQAAGRGLQLLFYSVGIGQISSEVPQNLSASRPQDRQFILSSKKLLLSDSGFYLCAWRRGGTSITNYGYTFGSGTRLTVV.

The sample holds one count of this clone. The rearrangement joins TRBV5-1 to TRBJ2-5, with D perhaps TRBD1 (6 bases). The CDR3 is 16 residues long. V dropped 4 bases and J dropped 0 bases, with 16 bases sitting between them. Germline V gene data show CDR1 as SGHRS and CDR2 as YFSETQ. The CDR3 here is CASSLLGQRYQETQYF. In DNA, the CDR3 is TGCGCCAGCAGCCTTCTGGGACAAAGGTACCAAGAGACCCAGTACTTC.

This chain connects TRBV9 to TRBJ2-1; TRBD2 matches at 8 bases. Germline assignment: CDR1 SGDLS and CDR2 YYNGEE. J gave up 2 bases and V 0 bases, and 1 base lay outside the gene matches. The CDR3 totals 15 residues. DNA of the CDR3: TGTGCCAGCAGCGTAGACGGGGGGGCCTACAATGAGCAGTTCTTC. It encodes CASSVDGGAYNEQFF. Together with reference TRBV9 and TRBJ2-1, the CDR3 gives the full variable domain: DSGVTQTPKHLITATGQRVTLRCSPRSGDLSVYWYQQSLDQGLQFLIQYYNGEERAKGNILERFSAQQFPDLHSELNLSSLELGDSALYFCASSVDGGAYNEQFFGPGTRLTVL.

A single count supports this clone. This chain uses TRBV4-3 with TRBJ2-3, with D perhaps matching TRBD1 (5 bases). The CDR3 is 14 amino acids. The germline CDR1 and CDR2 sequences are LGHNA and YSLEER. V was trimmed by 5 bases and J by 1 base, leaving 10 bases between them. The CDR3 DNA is TGCGCCAGCAGCGGCTTAGGGGGCACAGATACGCAGTATTTT. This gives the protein CASSGLGGTDTQYF.

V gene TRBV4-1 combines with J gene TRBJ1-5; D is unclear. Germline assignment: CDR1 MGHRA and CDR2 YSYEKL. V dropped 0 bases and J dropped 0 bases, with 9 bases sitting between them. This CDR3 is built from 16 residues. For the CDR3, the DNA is TGCGCCAGCAGCCAAGACTACTCGAATAGCAATCAGCCCCAGCATTTT. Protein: CASSQDYSNSNQPQHF.

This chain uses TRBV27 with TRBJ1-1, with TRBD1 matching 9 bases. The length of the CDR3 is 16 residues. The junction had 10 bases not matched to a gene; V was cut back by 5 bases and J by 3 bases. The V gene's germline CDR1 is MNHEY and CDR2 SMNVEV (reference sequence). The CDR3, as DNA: TGTGCCAGCAGTCCACTTCTCCGGGACAGGGACACTGAAGCTTTCTTT. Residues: CASSPLLRDRDTEAFF.